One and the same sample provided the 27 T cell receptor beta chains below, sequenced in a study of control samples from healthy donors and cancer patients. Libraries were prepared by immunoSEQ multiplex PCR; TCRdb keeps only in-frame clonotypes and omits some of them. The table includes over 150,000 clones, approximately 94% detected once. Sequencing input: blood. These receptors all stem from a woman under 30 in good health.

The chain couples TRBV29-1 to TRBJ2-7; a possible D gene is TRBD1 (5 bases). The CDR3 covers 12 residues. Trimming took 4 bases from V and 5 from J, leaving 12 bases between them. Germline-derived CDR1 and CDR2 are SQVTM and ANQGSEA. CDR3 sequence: CSVGPTGDEQYF. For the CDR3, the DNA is TGCAGCGTTGGCCCAACAGGAGACGAGCAGTACTTC.

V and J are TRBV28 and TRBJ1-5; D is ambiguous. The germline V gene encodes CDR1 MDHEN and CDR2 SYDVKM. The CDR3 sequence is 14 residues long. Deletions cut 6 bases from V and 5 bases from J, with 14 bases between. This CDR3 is CASRQGGTDQPQHF. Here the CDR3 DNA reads TGTGCCAGCAGACAAGGTGGAACAGATCAGCCCCAGCATTTT.

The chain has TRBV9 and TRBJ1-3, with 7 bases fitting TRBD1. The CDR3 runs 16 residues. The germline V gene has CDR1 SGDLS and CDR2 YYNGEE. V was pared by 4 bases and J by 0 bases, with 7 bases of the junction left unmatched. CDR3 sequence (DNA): TGTGCCAGCAGCACCGGGACAGCTATCTCTGGAAACACCATATATTTT. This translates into CASSTGTAISGNTIYF.

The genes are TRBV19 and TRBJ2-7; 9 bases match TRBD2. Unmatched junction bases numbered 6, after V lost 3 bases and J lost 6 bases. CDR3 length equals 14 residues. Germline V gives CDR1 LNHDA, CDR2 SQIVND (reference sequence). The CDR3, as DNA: TGTGCCAGTAGTATCAGGACTAGCGTTGGCGAGCAGTACTTC. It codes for CASSIRTSVGEQYF.

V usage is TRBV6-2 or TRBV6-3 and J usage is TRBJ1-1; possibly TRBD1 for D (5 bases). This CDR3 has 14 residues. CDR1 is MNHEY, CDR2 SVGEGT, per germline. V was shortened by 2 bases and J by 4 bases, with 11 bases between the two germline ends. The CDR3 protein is CASSYRGAGTEAFF. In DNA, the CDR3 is TGTGCCAGCAGTTACAGGGGAGCAGGCACTGAAGCTTTCTTT.

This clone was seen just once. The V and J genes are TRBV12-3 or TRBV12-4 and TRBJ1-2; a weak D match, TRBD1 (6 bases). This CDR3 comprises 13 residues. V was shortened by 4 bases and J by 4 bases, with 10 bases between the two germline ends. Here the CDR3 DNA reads TGTGCCAGCAGTTCCGGGGGGGCCTATGGCTACACCTTC. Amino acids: CASSSGGAYGYTF.

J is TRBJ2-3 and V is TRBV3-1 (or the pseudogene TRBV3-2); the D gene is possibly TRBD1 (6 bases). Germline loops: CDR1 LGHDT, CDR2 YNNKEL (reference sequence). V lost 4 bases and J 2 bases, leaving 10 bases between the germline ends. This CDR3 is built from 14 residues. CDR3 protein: CASSRGQFTDTQYF. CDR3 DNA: TGTGCCAGCAGCCGCGGACAGTTCACAGATACGCAGTATTTT.

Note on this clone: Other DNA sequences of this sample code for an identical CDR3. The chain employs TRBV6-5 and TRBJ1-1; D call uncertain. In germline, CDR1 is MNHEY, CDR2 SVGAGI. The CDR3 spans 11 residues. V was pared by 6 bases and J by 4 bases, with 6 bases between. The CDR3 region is CASRGGTEAFF. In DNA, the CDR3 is TGTGCCAGCAGGGGTGGCACTGAAGCTTTCTTT.

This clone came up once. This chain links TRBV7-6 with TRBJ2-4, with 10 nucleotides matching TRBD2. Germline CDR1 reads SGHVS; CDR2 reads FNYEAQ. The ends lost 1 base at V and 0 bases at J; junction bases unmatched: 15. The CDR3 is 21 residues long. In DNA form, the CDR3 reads TGTGCCAGCAGCTTAGGTCTAGCGGGAGCGGGGGGGGTTTTAGCCAAAAACATTCAGTACTTC. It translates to CASSLGLAGAGGVLAKNIQYF.

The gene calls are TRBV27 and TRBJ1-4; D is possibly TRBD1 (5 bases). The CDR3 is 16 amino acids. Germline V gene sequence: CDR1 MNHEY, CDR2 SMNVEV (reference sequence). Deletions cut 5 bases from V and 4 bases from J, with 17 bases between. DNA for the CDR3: TGTGCCAGCAGTCTCCTCCCGGGGCGGCGTAATGAAAAACTGTTTTTT. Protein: CASSLLPGRRNEKLFF.

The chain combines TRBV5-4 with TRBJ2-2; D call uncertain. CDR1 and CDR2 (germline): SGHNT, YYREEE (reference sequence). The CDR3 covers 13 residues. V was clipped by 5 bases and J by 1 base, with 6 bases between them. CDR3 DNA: TGTGCCAGCAGGAGAGAGAACACCGGGGAGCTGTTTTTT. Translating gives CASRRENTGELFF.

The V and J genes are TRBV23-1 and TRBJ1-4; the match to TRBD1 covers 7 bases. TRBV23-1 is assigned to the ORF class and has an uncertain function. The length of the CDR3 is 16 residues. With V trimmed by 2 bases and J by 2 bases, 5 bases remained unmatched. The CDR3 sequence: CASSQGRGPTNEKLFF. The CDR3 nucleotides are TGCGCCAGCAGTCAAGGGAGGGGGCCTACTAATGAAAAACTGTTTTTT.

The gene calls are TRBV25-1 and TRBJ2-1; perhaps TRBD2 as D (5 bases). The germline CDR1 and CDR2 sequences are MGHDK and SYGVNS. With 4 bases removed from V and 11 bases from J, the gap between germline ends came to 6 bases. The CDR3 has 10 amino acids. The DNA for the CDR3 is TGTGCCAGCAGTGGGGAGAAGCAGTTCTTC. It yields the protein CASSGEKQFF.

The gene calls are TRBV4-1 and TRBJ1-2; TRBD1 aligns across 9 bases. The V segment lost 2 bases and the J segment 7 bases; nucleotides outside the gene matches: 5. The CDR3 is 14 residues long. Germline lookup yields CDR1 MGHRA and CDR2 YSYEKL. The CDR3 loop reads CASSQNRGRGGYTF. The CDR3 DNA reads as TGCGCCAGCAGCCAAAACAGGGGGCGAGGTGGCTACACCTTC.

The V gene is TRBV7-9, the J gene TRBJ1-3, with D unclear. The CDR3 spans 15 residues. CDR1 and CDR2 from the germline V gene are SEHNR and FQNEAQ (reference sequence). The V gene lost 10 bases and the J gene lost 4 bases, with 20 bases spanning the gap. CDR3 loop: CAINVAHRGGNTIYF. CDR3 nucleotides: TGTGCCATCAACGTCGCGCACCGAGGGGGAAACACCATATATTTT.

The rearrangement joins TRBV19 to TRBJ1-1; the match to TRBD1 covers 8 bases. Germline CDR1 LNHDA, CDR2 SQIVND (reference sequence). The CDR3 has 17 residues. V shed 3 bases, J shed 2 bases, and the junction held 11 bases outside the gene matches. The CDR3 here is CASSISWRQGLNTEAFF. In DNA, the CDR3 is TGTGCCAGTAGTATCAGTTGGAGACAGGGGCTAAACACTGAAGCTTTCTTT.

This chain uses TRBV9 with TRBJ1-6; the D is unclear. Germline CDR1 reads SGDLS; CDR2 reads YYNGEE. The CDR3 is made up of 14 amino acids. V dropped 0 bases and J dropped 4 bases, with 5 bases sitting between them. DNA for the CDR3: TGTGCCAGCAGCGTAGAAGGGTATAATTCACCCCTCCACTTT. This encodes CASSVEGYNSPLHF.

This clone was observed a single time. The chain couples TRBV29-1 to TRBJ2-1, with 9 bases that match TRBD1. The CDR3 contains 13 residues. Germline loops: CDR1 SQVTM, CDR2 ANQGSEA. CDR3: CSYDRGMGNEQFF. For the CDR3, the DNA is TGCAGTTACGACAGGGGGATGGGCAATGAGCAGTTCTTC.

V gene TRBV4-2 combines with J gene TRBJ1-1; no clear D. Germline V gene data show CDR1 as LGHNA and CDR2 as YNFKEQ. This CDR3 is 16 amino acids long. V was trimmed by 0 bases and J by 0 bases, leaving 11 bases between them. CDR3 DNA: TGTGCCAGCAGCCAAGAAAAGGGAGGAATGAACACTGAAGCTTTCTTT. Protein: CASSQEKGGMNTEAFF.

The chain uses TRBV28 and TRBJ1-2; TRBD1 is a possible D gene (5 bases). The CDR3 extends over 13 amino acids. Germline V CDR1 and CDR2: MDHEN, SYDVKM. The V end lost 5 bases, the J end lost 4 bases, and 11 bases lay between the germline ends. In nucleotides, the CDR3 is TGTGCCAGCAGTGGGGGACGGTTCTATGGCTACACCTTC. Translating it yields CASSGGRFYGYTF.

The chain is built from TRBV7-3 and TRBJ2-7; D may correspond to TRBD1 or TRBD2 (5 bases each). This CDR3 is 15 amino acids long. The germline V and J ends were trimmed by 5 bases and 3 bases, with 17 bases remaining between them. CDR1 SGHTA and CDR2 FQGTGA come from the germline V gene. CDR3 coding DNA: TGTGCCAGCAGCCAAAAACCGGGACCTAACTACGAGCAGTACTTC. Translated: CASSQKPGPNYEQYF.

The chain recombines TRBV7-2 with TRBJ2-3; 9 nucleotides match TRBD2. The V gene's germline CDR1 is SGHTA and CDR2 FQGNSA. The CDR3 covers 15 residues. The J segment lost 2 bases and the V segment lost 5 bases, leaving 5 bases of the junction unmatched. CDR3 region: CASSPSGTTTDTQYF. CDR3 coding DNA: TGTGCCAGCAGCCCTAGCGGGACTACCACAGATACGCAGTATTTT.

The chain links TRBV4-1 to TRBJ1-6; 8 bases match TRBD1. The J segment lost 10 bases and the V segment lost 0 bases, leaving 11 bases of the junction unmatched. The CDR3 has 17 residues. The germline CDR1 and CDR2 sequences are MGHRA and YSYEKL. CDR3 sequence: CASSQDSTGAHPSPLHF. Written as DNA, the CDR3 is TGCGCCAGCAGCCAAGACTCGACAGGGGCCCATCCGTCACCCCTCCACTTT.

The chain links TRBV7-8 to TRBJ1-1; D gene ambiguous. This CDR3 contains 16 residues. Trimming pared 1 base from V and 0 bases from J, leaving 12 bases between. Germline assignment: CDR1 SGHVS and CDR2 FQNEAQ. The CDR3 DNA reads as TGTGCCAGCAGCTTAGGTCTAGGCCTCATGAACACTGAAGCTTTCTTT. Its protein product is CASSLGLGLMNTEAFF.

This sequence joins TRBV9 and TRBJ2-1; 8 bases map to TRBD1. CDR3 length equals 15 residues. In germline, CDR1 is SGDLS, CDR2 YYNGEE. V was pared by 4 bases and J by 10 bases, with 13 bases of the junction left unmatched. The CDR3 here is CASSPGQGSWLEQFF. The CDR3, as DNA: TGTGCCAGCAGCCCCGGACAGGGCTCGTGGCTCGAGCAGTTCTTC.

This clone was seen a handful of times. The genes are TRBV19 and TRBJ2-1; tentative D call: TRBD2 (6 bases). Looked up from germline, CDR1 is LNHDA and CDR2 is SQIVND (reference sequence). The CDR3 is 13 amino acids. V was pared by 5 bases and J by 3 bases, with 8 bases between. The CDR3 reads CASSWRGYNEQFF. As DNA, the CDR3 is TGTGCCAGTAGTTGGAGGGGCTACAATGAGCAGTTCTTC.

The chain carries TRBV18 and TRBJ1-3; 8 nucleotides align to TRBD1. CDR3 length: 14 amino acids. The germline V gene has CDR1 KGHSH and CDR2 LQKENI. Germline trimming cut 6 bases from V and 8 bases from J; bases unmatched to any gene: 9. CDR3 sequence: CASSHGQGDYTIYF. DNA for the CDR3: TGTGCCAGCTCCCACGGACAGGGAGACTACACCATATATTTT.